This T cell receptor beta chain was retrieved from a study of blood T cells in healthy people across ages (dated by TCRdb to 2014 to 2015). About the investigation overall: In model experiments, template switching captured roughly one uniquely barcoded TCR beta cDNA molecule for every two T cells. The study measured age-related changes in TCR beta repertoire diversity using deep sequencing normalized with unique cDNA molecular identifiers. The donors were divided into four age groups: young (average roughly 15 years), middle-aged (about 40), aged (approximately 64) and long-lived (about 79). To avoid experimental bias, donors of different ages were spread randomly across the sequencing lanes. Using the same blood draw, the study looked at two additional independent replicas of 1 million unique cDNA reads for two donors, one aged 18 to 30 and the other aged 80 or older.

This clonotype has a handful of counts. Its target antigen remains unknown. No per-base quality is available; no much larger clone lies one base away. Donors were a few dozen systemically healthy Caucasian individuals from Russia aged roughly 6 to 95 years. Ten milliliters of peripheral blood were collected from each donor into EDTA-treated Vacutainer tubes. Ficoll-Paque density-gradient centrifugation was used to isolate PBMCs, with at least 6.5 million obtained per sample. Trizol reagent was used to extract total RNA from PBMCs, with at least 5 micrograms per sample. For every donor, an aliquot of PBMCs went through flow cytometry to measure the percentages of naive CD45RAhigh/CD27high T cells. The library was made by 5' RACE. A second about 7 to 12 cycle PCR used a sample-barcoded 5' primer and a J-beta primer mix. Each TCR beta cDNA molecule received a unique molecular identifier from a template-switch 5' adaptor carrying 12 random nucleotides. Each sample yielded at least 3 million CDR3-containing paired-end reads. First-strand cDNA synthesis was performed from all RNA using the Mint cDNA synthesis kit, with priming by a TRBC-specific oligonucleotide. All cDNA was treated with uracil-DNA glycosylase and then went through a first 18-cycle PCR with the universal primers M1SS and BC2_uni_R. As for the original processing: Each sample was normalized by randomly selecting 1 million high-quality reads, each carrying a distinct molecular identifier. Instead of being binned into consensus sequences, reads that shared molecular identifiers were thrown out. CDR3 identification, clonotype clustering and error correction used MiTCR with a Q25 quality threshold and the strictest error-elimination algorithm. A nonparametric unseen species model using Euler transformation provided a lower-bound estimate of total TCR beta diversity. Through fastp at Q25 and MiXCR, TCRdb rebuilt clones from the public reads, retaining in-frame beta chains. Each CDR3 protein gets just one entry, which takes the most common genes and DNA from the rows behind it. V and J calls and clone size were set by TCRdb, not the authors. The sample includes 1.5 million to 2 million distinct CDR3 sequences, with about 39% observed a single time. In total, the top ten clones hold 23% of the sample.

General study outcomes and caveats: Observed TCR beta diversity per million T cells fell roughly linearly with age, and a significant reduction was already apparent by age roughly 40. Because the CMV infection status of the donors was unknown, age-related changes in expanded clonotypes may potentially have been confounded. Observed TCR beta diversity correlated strongly with the percentage of naive T cells measured by flow cytometry. Estimates of total diversity based on one million sequenced T cells were considered lower bounds and underestimates. Because profiling used bulk unsorted PBMCs, naive and antigen-experienced compartments could not be compared conclusively. Compared with the aged group, the long-lived group had more naive CD4+ T cells, fewer expanded clones and increased TCR diversity, suggesting age selection.

The sample consisted of blood. This receptor was taken from a human donor in good health.

At the DNA level, the sequence is TGTGCCATCAGTGAGGGACAGGGGTTGATCGAGACCCAGTACTTC. Its amino acids are CAISEGQGLIETQYF. The chain is assembled from TRBV10-3 and TRBJ2-5, with 9 bases aligning to TRBD1. CDR1 and CDR2 were assigned from the germline V gene as ENHRY and SYGVKD. From cysteine to phenylalanine, the CDR3 is 15 amino acids long. Here the CDR3 DNA is all that survives: 45 bases in frame from base 1. V and J are trimmed by 2 bases and 5 bases, and the gene matches miss 6 bases of the junction.